The 31 T cell receptor beta chains below all came from one sample that was sequenced in a study of molecular identifiers for immune sequencing clone quantification. TCRdb itself ran the PCR reads through MiXCR, one entry per CDR3 protein. The data hold more than 450,000 distinct CDR3 sequences, with around 23% observed a single time. Sequences were obtained from naive CD8+ T cells from blood, with Jurkat cell RNA spiked in. Indicated subset: FACS-sorted CD8+CD4-CCR7+CD45RA+ naive T cells. The receptor set was obtained from a human donor in good health. Some libraries in this study had Jurkat cell RNA spiked in.

This clonotype was counted between two and nine times. Mismatch with germline at one junction end may stem from a read error. The rearrangement joins TRBV7-9 to TRBJ2-1; D uncertain. This CDR3 has 10 amino acids. Germline V lookup: CDR1 SEHNR, CDR2 FQNEAQ (reference sequence). The CDR3 reads CASSLDDQFF. In DNA, the CDR3 is TGTGCCAGCAGCTTAGATGATCAGTTCTTC.

The rearrangement joins TRBV5-5 to TRBJ2-2; 10 positions match TRBD1. V was pared by 3 bases and J by 6 bases, with 8 bases of the junction left unmatched. CDR3 length: 16 residues. Germline V lookup: CDR1 SGHKS, CDR2 YYEKEE (reference sequence). The CDR3 here is CASSYGQGVLSGELFF. CDR3 DNA: TGTGCCAGCAGCTACGGACAGGGGGTTCTATCCGGGGAGCTGTTTTTT.

As to this clonotype: This sequence may be a read error, since a much larger clone differs from it by one base. V and J are TRBV5-1 and TRBJ2-1; perhaps TRBD1 as D (6 bases). The germline V gene encodes CDR1 SGHRS and CDR2 YFSETQ. The CDR3 length is 13 residues. CDR3 residues: CAGSLSGVPEQFF. As DNA, the CDR3 is TGCGCCGGCAGCTTGTCAGGGGTCCCTGAGCAGTTCTTC.

This clonotype was detected only a few times. The chain recombines TRBV7-9 with TRBJ2-1, with TRBD2 identical over 8 bases. CDR1 and CDR2 from the germline V gene are SEHNR and FQNEAQ (reference sequence). The CDR3 loop spans 16 amino acids. The trim removed 4 bases at V and 5 bases at J, leaving 10 bases unmatched. The CDR3: CASSSTSGGQHNEQFF. CDR3 bases: TGTGCCAGCAGCTCAACTAGCGGAGGTCAACACAATGAGCAGTTCTTC.

Worth noting for this clonotype: As the CDR3 is not closed by the conserved phenylalanine or tryptophan, this likely results from a read error. The chain joins TRBV6-6 to TRBJ1-1, with TRBD1 as a possible D gene (5 bases). V lost 6 bases to trimming and J lost 5 bases, with 16 bases between them. The CDR3 has 14 residues. CDR1 and CDR2 from the germline V gene are MNHNY and SVGAGI (reference sequence). CDR3: CASSPRKGTTEAFI. The CDR3 DNA is TGTGCCAGCAGCCCCCGAAAAGGGACGACTGAAGCTTTCATT.

J is TRBJ2-2 and V is TRBV15, with 10 positions matching TRBD1. The CDR3 length is 19 residues. V trimming: 3 bases; J trimming: 0 bases; junction bases outside the gene matches: 10. Germline V lookup: CDR1 LNHNV, CDR2 YYDKDF (reference sequence). CDR3 sequence (DNA): TGTGCCACCAGCAGCGCTGCCCCGGGACAGGGGCCGAACACCGGGGAGCTGTTTTTT. Amino acid sequence: CATSSAAPGQGPNTGELFF.

This clonotype was observed a handful of times. The V gene is TRBV4-3, the J gene TRBJ1-4; possible D gene TRBD1, 6 bases. The V gene's germline CDR1 is LGHNA and CDR2 YSLEER. The CDR3 is 15 residues long. V lost 3 bases, J lost 3 bases, and 11 bases lay in between. In nucleotides, the CDR3 is TGCGCCAGCAGCCACGAGACAGGCGCTAATGAAAAACTGTTTTTT. Translation gives CASSHETGANEKLFF.

This clonotype was counted many times. The chain employs TRBV7-6 and TRBJ2-7; D perhaps matches TRBD2 (5 bases). The CDR3 has 14 amino acids. The germline CDR1 and CDR2 sequences are SGHVS and FNYEAQ. V was shortened by 5 bases and J by 2 bases, with 13 bases between the two germline ends. CDR3 loop: CASSPTGGPYEQYF. CDR3 nucleotides: TGTGCCAGCAGCCCTACCGGAGGCCCCTACGAGCAGTACTTC.

This clonotype was detected a few times. This chain links TRBV4-3 with TRBJ2-1; D is unclear. Per germline, CDR1 LGHNA and CDR2 YSLEER. Trimming pared 4 bases from V and 4 bases from J, leaving 14 bases between. The CDR3 consists of 15 residues. The CDR3 DNA reads as TGCGCCAGCAGCCCCAACGGTGTCGGGTACAATGAGCAGTTCTTC. Translation gives CASSPNGVGYNEQFF.

The chain uses TRBV24-1 and TRBJ2-1; no definite D call. The length of the CDR3 is 15 residues. Trimming shortened V by 4 bases and J by 0 bases, and 9 bases separated the two germline ends. Germline V gene lookup returns CDR1 KGHDR and CDR2 SFDVKD. This chain's CDR3 is CATSDLRGSYNEQFF. The CDR3, as DNA: TGTGCCACCAGTGACCTCCGCGGCTCCTACAATGAGCAGTTCTTC.

This clonotype was detected ten times or more. V is TRBV3-1 and J is TRBJ2-3, with TRBD2 matching over 7 bases. Germline V gives CDR1 LGHDT, CDR2 YNNKEL (reference sequence). V lost 0 bases to trimming and J lost 0 bases; unmatched junction nucleotides: 3. This CDR3 has 16 residues. CDR3 nucleotides: TGTGCCAGCAGCCAAGATAGCGGGTTTAGCACAGATACGCAGTATTTT. Its translation: CASSQDSGFSTDTQYF.

This clonotype was seen only a few times. The genes are TRBV9 and TRBJ2-7; 7 nucleotides match TRBD2. With 4 bases clipped from V and 4 bases from J, the junction kept 11 bases outside the gene matches. Germline CDR1 and CDR2: SGDLS and YYNGEE. This CDR3 is 15 amino acids long. DNA for the CDR3: TGTGCCAGCAGCCTACGGTGGGAGGGCCAGTACGAGCAGTACTTC. This encodes CASSLRWEGQYEQYF.

This clonotype has a count of ten or more. The CDR3 protein is CAFQTASYTEAFF. CDR3 DNA sequence: TGTGCCTTCCAGACAGCATCTTACACTGAAGCTTTCTTT. The chain recombines TRBV30 with TRBJ1-1, with D possibly TRBD1 on 5 matching bases. V lost 7 bases to trimming and J lost 3 bases, with 15 bases between them. CDR1 is GTSNPN and CDR2 is SVGIG in the germline V gene (reference sequence). The CDR3 contains 13 residues. The whole variable domain, filled in from reference TRBV30 and TRBJ1-1, reads SQTIHQWPATLVQPVGSPLSLECTVEGTSNPNLYWYRQAAGRGLQLLFYSVGIGQISSEVPQNLSASRPQDRQFILSSKKLLLSDSGFYLCAFQTASYTEAFFGQGTRLTVV.

This clonotype was detected ten times or more. The J gene is TRBJ2-7, the V gene TRBV27; 8 bases are shared with TRBD1. V lost 5 bases and J lost 7; bases outside the gene matches: 13. The germline V gene encodes CDR1 MNHEY and CDR2 SMNVEV (reference sequence). The CDR3 extends over 15 amino acids. This CDR3 is CASSPGQGPRREQYF. CDR3 in DNA: TGTGCCAGCAGTCCTGGACAGGGCCCTCGTCGGGAGCAGTACTTC.

The genes are TRBV5-1 and TRBJ2-7; a weak D match, TRBD2 (5 bases). Between the trimmed V and J ends, which lost 0 bases and 4 bases, there was a span of 14 bases. There are 15 residues in the CDR3. Germline V gene data show CDR1 as SGHRS and CDR2 as YFSETQ. DNA of the CDR3: TGCGCCAGCAGCTTGGAACACCTAGCCTCATACGAGCAGTACTTC. As protein: CASSLEHLASYEQYF.

Only a few counts were recorded for this clonotype. This chain joins TRBV6-2 or TRBV6-3 and TRBJ2-1, with TRBD2 identical over 9 bases. V was clipped by 2 bases and J by 2 bases; unmatched bases: 4. CDR3 length equals 16 residues. CDR1 and CDR2 (germline): MNHEY, SVGEGT. CDR3 amino acids: CASSYGSGGPYNEQFF. For the CDR3, the DNA is TGTGCCAGCAGTTACGGTAGCGGGGGTCCCTACAATGAGCAGTTCTTC.

The chain is built from TRBV27 and TRBJ2-5, with 8 bases lining up with TRBD2. The CDR3 runs to 16 residues. Germline values: CDR1 MNHEY, CDR2 SMNVEV (reference sequence). V gave up 1 base and J gave up 4 bases; unmatched junction bases: 8. The CDR3 region is CASSLLGAGDGETQYF. CDR3 nucleotide sequence: TGTGCCAGCAGTTTATTAGGAGCGGGAGACGGAGAGACCCAGTACTTC.

This clonotype was recorded a few times. One end of the junction fails to match germline, which may point to a read error. The V gene is TRBV5-3, the J gene TRBJ1-2; unclear D gene. TRBV5-3 is designated an ORF whose function remains uncertain. The CDR3 is 16 amino acids. The CDR3 DNA sequence: TGTGCCAGCAGCTTGCGGGGAGACCCAAATACATATGGCTACACCTTC. Translating gives CASSLRGDPNTYGYTF.

This clonotype showed up many times. V is TRBV28 and J is TRBJ2-7; maybe TRBD2 (5 bases). This CDR3 region has 13 residues. V was trimmed by 6 bases and J by 2 bases, leaving 11 bases between them. Germline V lookup: CDR1 MDHEN, CDR2 SYDVKM. This CDR3 reads CASRSYGTYEQYF. CDR3 in DNA: TGTGCCAGCAGGTCCTACGGGACCTACGAGCAGTACTTC. Full variable domain (remainder filled in from reference TRBV28 and TRBJ2-7): DVKVTQSSRYLVKRTGEKVFLECVQDMDHENMFWYRQDPGLGLRLIYFSYDVKMKEKGDIPEGYSVSREKKERFSLILESASTNQTSMYLCASRSYGTYEQYFGPGTRLTVT.

As for this clonotype: A single base separates this from a much larger clone, so it may be a read error. The V and J genes are TRBV5-3 and TRBJ2-3; perhaps TRBD2 as D (6 bases). TRBV5-3 is an ORF, with its function uncertain. The CDR3 is made up of 17 amino acids. The CDR3 reads CASSLAGGGVSTDTQYF. The CDR3 DNA follows: TGTGCCAGCAGCTTGGCCGGGGGTGGGGTCTCCACAGATACGCAGTATTTT.

V and J are TRBV5-3 and TRBJ2-7, with 9 bases identical to TRBD2. TRBV5-3 is an open reading frame, and its role is uncertain. Losses at the gene ends were 8 bases for V and 5 bases for J; bases not matched to a gene: 32. The CDR3 has 21 residues. The CDR3 protein is CASIFNHLHPEGGGAFDEQYF. The CDR3 DNA follows: TGTGCCAGCATCTTCAACCACTTACACCCGGAGGGCGGGGGGGCTTTTGACGAGCAGTACTTC.

On this clonotype: A much larger clone is a single base away; this may be a read error. V gene TRBV20-1 combines with J gene TRBJ1-1; D unresolved. The CDR3 contains 13 residues. The V gene's germline CDR1 is DFQATT and CDR2 SNEGSKA (reference sequence). The CDR3 DNA reads as TGCAGTGCTAGAGCCCCAATGAGGACTGAAGCTTCCTTT. Its protein product is CSARAPMRTEASF.

J is TRBJ2-1 and V is TRBV19; D unclear. In germline, CDR1 is LNHDA, CDR2 SQIVND (reference sequence). The CDR3 consists of 13 residues. V lost 4 bases and J lost 4, with 8 bases in between. The CDR3 is CASSTTIYNEQFF. The CDR3 coding sequence is TGTGCCAGTAGTACGACAATTTACAATGAGCAGTTCTTC.

In its sample, this clonotype was seen a few times. CDR3 residues: CASSLITSNTEAFF. The CDR3 DNA sequence: TGTGCCAGCAGTTTAATCACATCCAACACTGAAGCTTTCTTT. The chain employs TRBV27 and TRBJ1-1, with D unresolved. The CDR3 has 14 amino acids. CDR1 is MNHEY and CDR2 is SMNVEV in the germline V gene (reference sequence). Between the trimmed V and J ends, which lost 2 bases and 2 bases, there was a span of 9 bases.

About this clonotype itself: This clone may be a read error of a much larger clone one base away. The chain employs TRBV9 and TRBJ1-4; no clear D. CDR3 size: 15 residues. CDR1 and CDR2 from the germline V gene are SGDLS and YYNGEE. Here the CDR3 reads CASSPDGATNEELFF. CDR3 DNA sequence: TGTGCCAGCAGCCCCGACGGTGCAACTAATGAAGAACTGTTTTTT.

This clonotype was seen only a few times. V usage is TRBV20-1 and J usage is TRBJ1-5, with D possibly matching TRBD1 (5 bases). The CDR3 consists of 15 residues. V gave up 5 bases and J gave up 3 bases, with 17 bases separating them. Germline V gives CDR1 DFQATT, CDR2 SNEGSKA (reference sequence). CDR3 DNA sequence: TGCAGTGCTCTGCCTAGGGGATTTGTCAATCAGCCCCAGCATTTT. This sequence encodes CSALPRGFVNQPQHF.

V and J are TRBV7-8 and TRBJ2-7; D assignment may be TRBD1 or TRBD2 (6 bases each). The CDR3 sequence is 13 residues long. With 2 bases removed from V and 6 bases from J, the gap between germline ends came to 11 bases. Germline loops: CDR1 SGHVS, CDR2 FQNEAQ. The CDR3 DNA reads as TGTGCCAGCAGCTTACGGGGGCTGGGCGAGCAGTACTTC. Protein product: CASSLRGLGEQYF.

The chain carries TRBV30 and TRBJ2-5; D may be TRBD2 (6 bases). The V and J ends lost 2 bases and 4 bases respectively, with 11 bases between them. The CDR3 is 13 amino acids. CDR1 GTSNPN and CDR2 SVGIG come from the germline V gene (reference sequence). The CDR3 DNA reads as TGTGCCTGGAGTACGGGAGAGAGAGAGACCCAGTACTTC. Amino acids: CAWSTGERETQYF.

This clonotype has a handful of counts. The V and J genes are TRBV9 and TRBJ2-5, with TRBD2 matching 13 bases. CDR1 is SGDLS, CDR2 YYNGEE, per germline. The CDR3 sequence is 17 residues long. With V trimmed by 4 bases and J by 2 bases, 8 bases remained unmatched. CDR3 amino acids: CASSRTSGSLGQETQYF. CDR3 nucleotides: TGTGCCAGCAGCAGGACTAGCGGGAGTTTAGGGCAAGAGACCCAGTACTTC.

Note on this clonotype: A much larger clone differs from this one at a single base, so this may be a read error. CDR3 DNA: TGTGCCAGCAGTTCGGGACAGGTCTTGATCACCGGGGAGCCGTTTTTT. Amino acids: CASSSGQVLITGEPFF. The genes are TRBV28 and TRBJ2-2; TRBD1 agrees at 8 bases. Germline assignment: CDR1 MDHEN and CDR2 SYDVKM. This CDR3 is built from 16 residues.

There are a few counts of this clonotype. The chain couples TRBV27 to TRBJ1-6, with TRBD1 matching 11 bases. Germline V gene sequence: CDR1 MNHEY, CDR2 SMNVEV (reference sequence). The CDR3 spans 16 residues. The ends lost 0 bases at V and 5 bases at J; junction bases unmatched: 0. The CDR3 nucleotides are TGTGCCAGCAGTTTATCGGGACAGGGGGATAATTCACCCCTCCACTTT. It is translated as CASSLSGQGDNSPLHF.